Listed below are T cell receptor beta chains from one sample, sequenced in a study of long-term antiretroviral therapy in people with HIV. Using immunoSEQ multiplex PCR, the repertoire was profiled, and TCRdb retains in-frame clones only, with some absent. This table has about 39,000 clones, approximately 86% appearing once. The sample in question was unsorted PBMCs, obtained just before starting antiretroviral therapy. The origin of the receptors is a woman aged 18 to 35 with HIV. The CDR3 runs from the conserved cysteine through the conserved F or W. The order of the fields is J gene, V gene, clone size, D gene, CDR3 DNA, CDR3 protein. D genes are given only for firm matches. Expanded clones are given a class, and other clones once, few, many or no size at all.

TRBJ2-1 | TRBV10-3 | - | - | TGTGCCATCGTCAAGGACCCAGCCCTCGGGGGAGGATACAATGAGCAGTTCTTC | CAIVKDPALGGGYNEQFF
TRBJ2-7 | TRBV20-1 | once | - | TGCAGTGCTGTCCAGTCGTACGAGCAGTACTTC | CSAVQSYEQYF
TRBJ2-7 | TRBV11-2 | few | - | TGTGCCAGCAGCTTAGTTGGGGGGGCTAACGAGCAGTACTTC | CASSLVGGANEQYF
TRBJ1-4 | TRBV29-1 | - | TRBD1 | TGCAGCGCCTCCGGGACAGATTTTTCTAATGAAAAACTGTTTTTT | CSASGTDFSNEKLFF
TRBJ1-1 | TRBV7-9 | - | - | TGTGCCAGCAGCTTGGGGGTTGGGGACACTGAAGCTTTCTTT | CASSLGVGDTEAFF
TRBJ2-4 | TRBV15 | - | - | TGTGCCACCAGCAGAAATAAACTGCACGGAGTAGAAGCCAAAAACATTCAGTACTTC | CATSRNKLHGVEAKNIQYF
TRBJ2-1 | TRBV19 | - | - | TGTGCCAGTACTTGGGGGAGCTCCTACAATGAGCAGTTCTTC | CASTWGSSYNEQFF
TRBJ2-1 | TRBV4-3 | few | TRBD2 | TGCGCCAGCAGCCAAGATGTGAGTAGCGGGGGGAAGCAGTTCTTC | CASSQDVSSGGKQFF
TRBJ1-4 | TRBV19 | once | - | TGTGCCAGTACCACAGGGCTGCAGAGAAATGAAAAACTGTTTTTT | CASTTGLQRNEKLFF
TRBJ1-6 | TRBV5-6 | - | TRBD1 | TGTGCCACTTCTAATAGGGGGCAGTTTTCACCCCTCCACTTT | CATSNRGQFSPLHF
TRBJ2-1 | TRBV27 | - | TRBD2 | TGTGCCAGCAGGGCCCTAGCGGGAGGCGACAATGAGCAGTTCTTC | CASRALAGGDNEQFF
TRBJ2-2 | TRBV7-6 | - | TRBD1 | TGTGCCAGCAGCCGAGCCGGGACAGACACCGGGGAGCTGTTTTTT | CASSRAGTDTGELFF
TRBJ1-5 | TRBV6-5 | - | TRBD1 | TGTGCCAGCAGTCTCGGACAGGCCAATCAGCCCCAGCATTTT | CASSLGQANQPQHF
TRBJ2-5 | TRBV5-1 | - | - | TGCGCCAGCAGCGTGCGGGCGCAAGAGACCCAGTACTTC | CASSVRAQETQYF
TRBJ2-7 | TRBV7-2 | - | - | TGTGCCAGCAGCTTAGGGCGCACCACCTACGAGCAGTACTTC | CASSLGRTTYEQYF
TRBJ1-1 | TRBV5-6 | - | - | TGTGCCAGCAGCTTGGTTGGGGTAAACACTGAAGCTTTCTTT | CASSLVGVNTEAFF
TRBJ2-2 | TRBV11-2 | - | - | TGTGCCAGCAGCCCAAGCCACAGGGCTAGATCCGGGGAGCTGTTTTTT | CASSPSHRARSGELFF
TRBJ2-2 | TRBV10-1 | few | - | TGCGCCAGCAGTGAGCAGGACGGAACCGGGGAGCTGTTTTTT | CASSEQDGTGELFF
TRBJ1-5 | TRBV7-9 | - | TRBD1 | TGTGCCAGCAGTACAGGGGGCAGTAATCAGCCCCAGCATTTT | CASSTGGSNQPQHF
TRBJ1-2 | TRBV7-9 | - | - | TGTGCCAGCAGCCCCCAGGGGCCTCGAGGCTACACCTTC | CASSPQGPRGYTF
TRBJ2-3 | TRBV20-1 | - | TRBD2 | TGCAGTGTCGGACTAGCGGGCCCCTTT | CSVGLAGPF
TRBJ2-7 | TRBV10-3 | - | TRBD1 | TGTGCCATCACCGGGACAGGGGGTTTTAGGACCTACGAGCAGTACTTC | CAITGTGGFRTYEQYF
TRBJ2-7 | TRBV5-1 | - | - | TGCGCCAGCAGCTTGGAAGGGGGGGTAACTTACGAGCAGTACTTC | CASSLEGGVTYEQYF
TRBJ2-1 | TRBV7-6 | - | - | TGTGCCAGCAGCCCACGACAGGCAGGGACCAATGAGCAGTTCTTC | CASSPRQAGTNEQFF
TRBJ1-1 | TRBV9 | - | - | TGTGCCAGCAGCGTAGGGATGGGGGACGAAGCTTTCTTT | CASSVGMGDEAFF
TRBJ2-7 | TRBV5-1 | few | - | TGCGCCAGCAGTCCCGGGCGTCCAGATACCTACGAGCAGTACTTC | CASSPGRPDTYEQYF
TRBJ2-5 | TRBV5-4 | - | - | TGTGCCAGCAGCTTGGGTTCGGACAGCACCACAGAGACCCAGTACTTC | CASSLGSDSTTETQYF
TRBJ2-1 | TRBV9 | - | TRBD2 | TGTGCCAGCAGCGTAGGGGCTAGCGGGAATAGTGAGCAGTTCTTC | CASSVGASGNSEQFF
TRBJ2-7 | TRBV2 | once | TRBD2 | TGTGCCAGCAGTGATCTGGTAGCGGGACGGATGTTCACCGAGCAGTACTTC | CASSDLVAGRMFTEQYF
TRBJ2-7 | TRBV4-3 | once | - | TGCGCCAGCAGTACATGGTCCAGCTCCTACGAGCAGTACTTC | CASSTWSSSYEQYF
TRBJ1-2 | TRBV9 | - | - | TGTGCCAGCAGCGTAGAGGAAAACTATGGCTACACCTTC | CASSVEENYGYTF
TRBJ2-3 | TRBV28 | - | - | TGTGCCAGCAGTCCAACTCGGGGACACTATCTCCCAGATACGCAGTATTTT | CASSPTRGHYLPDTQYF
TRBJ2-7 | TRBV28 | - | TRBD2 | TGTGCCAGCAGACCCCCCCCGGGACTAGCGGGAGGAGAGCAGTACTTC | CASRPPPGLAGGEQYF
TRBJ2-3 | TRBV19 | - | - | TGTGCCAGTAGTATACCGGATAGAGATACGCAGTATTTT | CASSIPDRDTQYF
TRBJ2-7 | TRBV15 | - | - | TGTGCCACCAGCAGAGATACGGGAGCTTACGAGCAGTACTTC | CATSRDTGAYEQYF
TRBJ2-1 | TRBV28 | - | TRBD2 | TGTGCCAGCAGTTTACATGTAGCGGGAGGGTTCAATGAGCAGTTCTTC | CASSLHVAGGFNEQFF
TRBJ2-3 | TRBV9 | - | TRBD2 | TGTGCCAGCAGCTTTGGGGGGGGAGGCACAGATACGCAGTATTTT | CASSFGGGGTDTQYF
TRBJ2-1 | TRBV5-4 | - | TRBD2 | TGTGCCAGCAGTCAAACTAGCGGGAGTCAGCAGTTCTTC | CASSQTSGSQQFF
TRBJ1-5 | TRBV27 | - | TRBD1 | TGTGCCAGCAGTTCCTCTCCAGTCAGGGGGACTCAGCCCCAGCATTTT | CASSSSPVRGTQPQHF
TRBJ2-5 | TRBV7-2 | - | - | TGTGCCAGCAGCTTGGGGGTCGCGGAGACCCAGTACTTC | CASSLGVAETQYF
TRBJ2-2 | TRBV2 | - | - | TGTGCCAGCAGTGAGCAGGATCCGAACACCGGGGAGCTGTTTTTT | CASSEQDPNTGELFF
TRBJ2-1 | TRBV4-2 | - | TRBD2 | TGTGCCAGCAGCCAAAGACTAGCGGGAGGAGATGAGCAGTTCTTC | CASSQRLAGGDEQFF
TRBJ2-1 | TRBV19 | - | - | TGTGCCAGTAGTATAAGTGGGAGCTCCTACAATGAGCAGTTCTTC | CASSISGSSYNEQFF
TRBJ2-5 | TRBV28 | - | TRBD1 | TGTGCCAGCAGTTTGGGATCCACGGGACAGGTTGAAGAGACCCAGTACTTC | CASSLGSTGQVEETQYF
TRBJ1-3 | TRBV4-2 | - | - | TGTGCCAGCAGCCAAAATCCGGGAGCTGGAAACACCATATATTTT | CASSQNPGAGNTIYF
TRBJ2-5 | TRBV4-3 | - | TRBD2 | TGCGCCAGCAGCCAAGAACTAGCGGGATTAGAAGAGACCCAGTACTTC | CASSQELAGLEETQYF